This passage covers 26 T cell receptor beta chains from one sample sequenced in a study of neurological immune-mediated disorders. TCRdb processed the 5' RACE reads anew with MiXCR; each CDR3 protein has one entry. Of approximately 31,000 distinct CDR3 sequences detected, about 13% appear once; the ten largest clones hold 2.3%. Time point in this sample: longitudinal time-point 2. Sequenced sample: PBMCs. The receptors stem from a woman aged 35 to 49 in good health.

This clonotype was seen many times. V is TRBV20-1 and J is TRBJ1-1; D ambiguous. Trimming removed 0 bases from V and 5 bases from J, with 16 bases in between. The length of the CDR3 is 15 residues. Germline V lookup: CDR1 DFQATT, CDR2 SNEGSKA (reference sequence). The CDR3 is CSARDLARMGTEAFF. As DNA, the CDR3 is TGCAGTGCTAGAGATCTTGCCAGGATGGGTACTGAAGCTTTCTTT.

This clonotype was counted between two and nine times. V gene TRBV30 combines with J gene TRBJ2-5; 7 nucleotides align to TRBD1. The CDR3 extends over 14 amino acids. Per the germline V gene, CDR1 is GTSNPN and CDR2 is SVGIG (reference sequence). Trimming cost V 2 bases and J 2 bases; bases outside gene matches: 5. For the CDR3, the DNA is TGTGCCTGGAGTCCGGGACAGCTTCAAGAGACCCAGTACTTC. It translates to CAWSPGQLQETQYF. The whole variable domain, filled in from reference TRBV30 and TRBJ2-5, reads SQTIHQWPATLVQPVGSPLSLECTVEGTSNPNLYWYRQAAGRGLQLLFYSVGIGQISSEVPQNLSASRPQDRQFILSSKKLLLSDSGFYLCAWSPGQLQETQYFGPGTRLLVL.

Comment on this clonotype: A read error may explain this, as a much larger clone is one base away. The CDR3 protein is CASSTPGTNFQFEQFF. CDR3 sequence (DNA): TGTGCCAGCTCAACACCTGGGACAAACTTCCAATTTGAGCAGTTCTTC. The V gene is TRBV18, the J gene TRBJ2-1; TRBD1 is a possible D gene (6 bases). From germline, CDR1 is KGHSH and CDR2 LQKENI. The CDR3 is 16 residues long.

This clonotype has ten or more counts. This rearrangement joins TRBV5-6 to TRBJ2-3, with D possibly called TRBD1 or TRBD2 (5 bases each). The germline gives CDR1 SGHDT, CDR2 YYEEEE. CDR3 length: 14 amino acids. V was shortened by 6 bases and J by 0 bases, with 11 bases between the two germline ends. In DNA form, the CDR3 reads TGTGCCAGCAACCTGAGGGGAAGCACAGATACGCAGTATTTT. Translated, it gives CASNLRGSTDTQYF.

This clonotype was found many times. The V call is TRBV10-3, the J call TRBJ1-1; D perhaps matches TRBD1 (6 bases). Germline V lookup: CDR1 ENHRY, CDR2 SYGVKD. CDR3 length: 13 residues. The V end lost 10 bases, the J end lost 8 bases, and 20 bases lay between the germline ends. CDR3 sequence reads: CATLSDRFYEAFF. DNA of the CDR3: TGTGCCACCCTCTCGGACAGATTTTACGAAGCTTTCTTT.

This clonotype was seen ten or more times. CDR3 DNA sequence: TGTGCCAGCAGCAGGGATATCACTGAAGCTTTCTTT. Amino acids: CASSRDITEAFF. This chain uses TRBV7-2 with TRBJ1-1; D not resolved. The germline CDR1 and CDR2 sequences are SGHTA and FQGNSA. V was trimmed by 5 bases and J by 4 bases, leaving 8 bases between them. CDR3 length: 12 residues. Full variable domain (outside the CDR3, taken from reference TRBV7-2 and TRBJ1-1): GAGVSQSPSNKVTEKGKDVELRCDPISGHTALYWYRQSLGQGLEFLIYFQGNSAPDKSGLPSDRFSAERTGGSVSTLTIQRTQQEDSAVYLCASSRDITEAFFGQGTRLTVV.

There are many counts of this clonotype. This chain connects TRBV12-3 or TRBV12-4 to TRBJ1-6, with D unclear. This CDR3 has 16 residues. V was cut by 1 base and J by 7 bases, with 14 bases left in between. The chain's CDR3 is CASSLGNPATNSPLHF. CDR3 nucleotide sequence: TGTGCCAGCAGTTTAGGAAATCCAGCAACAAATTCACCCCTCCACTTT.

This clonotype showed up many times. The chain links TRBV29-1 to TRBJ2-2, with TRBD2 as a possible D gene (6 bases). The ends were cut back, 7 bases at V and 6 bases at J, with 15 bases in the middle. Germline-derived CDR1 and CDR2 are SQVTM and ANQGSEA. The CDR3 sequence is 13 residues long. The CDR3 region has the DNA TGCAGCGGGAGACTAGATTCCCCCGGGGAGCTGTTTTTT. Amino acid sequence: CSGRLDSPGELFF.

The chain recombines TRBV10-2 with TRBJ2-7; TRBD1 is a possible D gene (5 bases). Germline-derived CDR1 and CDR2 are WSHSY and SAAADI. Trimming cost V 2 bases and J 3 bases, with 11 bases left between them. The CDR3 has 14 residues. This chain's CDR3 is CASSEGSGFYEQYF. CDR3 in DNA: TGCGCCAGCAGTGAGGGGTCAGGGTTCTACGAGCAGTACTTC.

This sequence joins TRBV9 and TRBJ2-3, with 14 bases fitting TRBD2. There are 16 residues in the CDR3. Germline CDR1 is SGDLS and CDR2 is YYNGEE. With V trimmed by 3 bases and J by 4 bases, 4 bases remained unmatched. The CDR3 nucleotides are TGTGCCAGCAGCGAAAAGACTAGCGGGGGGGCAGATACGCAGTATTTT. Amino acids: CASSEKTSGGADTQYF.

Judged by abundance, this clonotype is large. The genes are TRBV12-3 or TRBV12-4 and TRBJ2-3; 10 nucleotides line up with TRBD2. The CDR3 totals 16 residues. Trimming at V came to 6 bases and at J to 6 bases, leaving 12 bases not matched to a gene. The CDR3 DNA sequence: TGTGCCAGCAGCTTGATCCAGCGGGAGGGCAGGGATACGCAGTATTTT. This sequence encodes CASSLIQREGRDTQYF.

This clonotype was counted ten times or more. In nucleotides, the CDR3 is TGTGCCAGCAGCTCTCTAGCGGGCCACTACGAGCAGTACTTC. Translation gives CASSSLAGHYEQYF. The chain employs TRBV7-2 and TRBJ2-7, with 8 bases identical to TRBD2. J was trimmed by 3 bases and V by 4 bases; bases with no gene match: 5. Germline lookup yields CDR1 SGHTA and CDR2 FQGNSA. This CDR3 is built from 14 residues.

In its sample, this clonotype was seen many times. CDR3 DNA: TGTGCCAGTACCGCCGACAGGACGAACACTGAAGCTTTCTTT. Encoded protein: CASTADRTNTEAFF. The J gene is TRBJ1-1, the V gene TRBV19; tentatively, D is TRBD1 (6 bases). Germline loops: CDR1 LNHDA, CDR2 SQIVND (reference sequence). V lost 7 bases, J lost 1 base, and 13 bases lay in between. This CDR3 is built from 14 residues.

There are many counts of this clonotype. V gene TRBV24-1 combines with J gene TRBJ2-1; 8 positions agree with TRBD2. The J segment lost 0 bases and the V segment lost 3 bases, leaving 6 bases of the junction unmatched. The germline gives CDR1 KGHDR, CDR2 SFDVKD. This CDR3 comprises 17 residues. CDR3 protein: CATSDTNSGVSYNEQFF. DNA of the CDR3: TGTGCCACCAGTGATACTAATAGCGGGGTCTCCTACAATGAGCAGTTCTTC.

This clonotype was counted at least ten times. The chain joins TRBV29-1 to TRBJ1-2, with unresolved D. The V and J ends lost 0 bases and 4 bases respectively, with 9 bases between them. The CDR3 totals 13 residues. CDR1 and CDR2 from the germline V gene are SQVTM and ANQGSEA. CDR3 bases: TGCAGCGTTGAAGAGATGGGTTCCTATGGCTACACCTTC. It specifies CSVEEMGSYGYTF.

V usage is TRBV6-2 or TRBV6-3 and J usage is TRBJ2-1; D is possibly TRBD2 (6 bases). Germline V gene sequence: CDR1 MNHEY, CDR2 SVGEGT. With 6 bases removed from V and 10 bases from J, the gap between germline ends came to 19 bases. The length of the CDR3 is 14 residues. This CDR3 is CASSGLWLAREQFF. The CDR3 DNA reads TGTGCCAGCAGCGGCCTGTGGCTAGCGAGAGAGCAGTTCTTC.

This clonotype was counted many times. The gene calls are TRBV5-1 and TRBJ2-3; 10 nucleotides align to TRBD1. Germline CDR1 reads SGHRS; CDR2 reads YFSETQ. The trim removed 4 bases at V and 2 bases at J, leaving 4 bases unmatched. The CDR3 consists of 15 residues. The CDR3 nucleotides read TGCGCCAGCAGCGCGGGGACAGGGGCCACAGATACGCAGTATTTT. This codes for CASSAGTGATDTQYF. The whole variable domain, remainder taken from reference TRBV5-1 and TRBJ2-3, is KAGVTQTPRYLIKTRGQQVTLSCSPISGHRSVSWYQQTPGQGLQFLFEYFSETQRNKGNFPGRFSGRQFSNSRSEMNVSTLELGDSALYLCASSAGTGATDTQYFGPGTRLTVL.

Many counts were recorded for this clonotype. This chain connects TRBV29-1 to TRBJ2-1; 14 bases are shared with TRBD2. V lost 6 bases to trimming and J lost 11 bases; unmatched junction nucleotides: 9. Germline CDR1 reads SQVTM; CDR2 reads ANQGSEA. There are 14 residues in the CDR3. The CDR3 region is CSVPSGLAGEKQFF. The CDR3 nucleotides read TGCAGCGTCCCGTCGGGACTAGCGGGAGAGAAGCAGTTCTTC.

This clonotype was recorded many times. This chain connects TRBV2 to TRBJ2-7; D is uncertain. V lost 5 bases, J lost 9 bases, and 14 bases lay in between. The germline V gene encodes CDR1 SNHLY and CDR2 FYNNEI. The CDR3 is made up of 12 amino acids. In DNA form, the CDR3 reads TGTGCCAGCAGTACCGACCTGCCGACGCAGTACTTC. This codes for CASSTDLPTQYF.

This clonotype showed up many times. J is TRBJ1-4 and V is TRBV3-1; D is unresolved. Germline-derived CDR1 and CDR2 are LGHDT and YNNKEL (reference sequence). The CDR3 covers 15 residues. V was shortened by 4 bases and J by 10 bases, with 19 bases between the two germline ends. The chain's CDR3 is CASSPSTAAPRKLFF. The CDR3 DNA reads TGTGCCAGCAGCCCGAGCACTGCGGCGCCGAGAAAACTGTTTTTT.

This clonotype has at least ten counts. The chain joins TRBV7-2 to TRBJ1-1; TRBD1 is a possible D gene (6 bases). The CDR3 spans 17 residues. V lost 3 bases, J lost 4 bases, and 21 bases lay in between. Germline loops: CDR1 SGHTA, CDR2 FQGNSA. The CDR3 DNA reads TGTGCCAGCAGCTTCCCAGGGGCCCCCGGGCAGGGCACTGAAGCTTTCTTT. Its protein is CASSFPGAPGQGTEAFF.

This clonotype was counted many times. CDR3 in amino acids: CASSPRLINQPQHF. The CDR3 DNA is TGTGCCAGCAGCCCCCGACTGATCAATCAGCCCCAGCATTTT. The chain joins TRBV5-8 to TRBJ1-5; no firm D call. Between the trimmed V and J ends, which lost 4 bases and 3 bases, there was a span of 11 bases. The CDR3 loop spans 14 amino acids. The V gene's germline CDR1 is SGHTS and CDR2 YDEGEE.

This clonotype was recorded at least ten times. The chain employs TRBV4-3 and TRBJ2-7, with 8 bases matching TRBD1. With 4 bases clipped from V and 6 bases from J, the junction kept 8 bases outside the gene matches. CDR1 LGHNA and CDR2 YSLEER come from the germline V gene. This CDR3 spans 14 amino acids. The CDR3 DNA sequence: TGCGCCAGCAGCCTGGACAGGGTTTCTTCCGAGCAGTACTTC. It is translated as CASSLDRVSSEQYF.

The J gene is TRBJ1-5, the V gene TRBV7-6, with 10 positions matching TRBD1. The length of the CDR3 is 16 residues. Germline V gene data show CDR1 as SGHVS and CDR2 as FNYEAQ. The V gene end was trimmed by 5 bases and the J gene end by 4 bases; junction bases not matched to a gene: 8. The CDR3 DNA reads TGTGCCAGCAGCGACGGGACAGGGGATAGGAATCAGCCCCAGCATTTT. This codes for CASSDGTGDRNQPQHF.

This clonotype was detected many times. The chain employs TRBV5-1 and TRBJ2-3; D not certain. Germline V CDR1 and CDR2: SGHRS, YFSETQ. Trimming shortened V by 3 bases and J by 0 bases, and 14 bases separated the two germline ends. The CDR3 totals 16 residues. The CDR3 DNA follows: TGCGCCAGCAGCTGGAGACCAGCTCTGAGCACAGATACGCAGTATTTT. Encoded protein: CASSWRPALSTDTQYF.

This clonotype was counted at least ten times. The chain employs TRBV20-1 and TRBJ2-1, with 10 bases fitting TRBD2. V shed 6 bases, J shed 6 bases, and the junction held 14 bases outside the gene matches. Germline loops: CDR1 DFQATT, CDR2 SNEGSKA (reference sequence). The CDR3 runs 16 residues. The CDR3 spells CSAPAGGRRTINEQFF. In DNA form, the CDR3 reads TGCAGTGCGCCAGCGGGGGGGCGGAGAACCATCAATGAGCAGTTCTTC.